The clone carrying this T cell receptor beta chain has only one observation. Its antigen is unknown. The sample is drawn from a study of OX40 agonist ivuxolimab in advanced cancers. Whole-study context: The patients got ivuxolimab, which is an agonistic anti-OX40 (CD134) antibody. People who had prior anti-PD-1, anti-PD-L1 or anti-CTLA-4 therapy could take part, and under 45% had some.

V was trimmed by 4 bases and J by 6 bases, leaving 9 bases between them. In germline, CDR1 is SGHTA, CDR2 FQGTGA. The CDR3 consists of 12 residues. Study outcomes and limitations: Doses of 0.1 to 3.0 mg/kg were accompanied by clonal expansion of CD4+ and CD8+ blood T cells by week 6. Among T cells, CD8+ cells averaged more expanded clones than CD4+ cells.

Profiling relied on immunoSEQ multiplex PCR, and the TCRdb table lists in-frame clones only, not all of them. The table includes approximately 13,000 clones, about 70% detected once. The material sequenced was CD4+ or CD8+ T cells sorted from blood, taken in a trial of the OX40 agonist ivuxolimab. This chain joins TRBV7-3 and TRBJ1-1; no firm D call. The origin of this receptor is an adult with an advanced solid tumor such as melanoma, head and neck, liver or kidney cancer. The CDR3 sequence is CASSSLSAEAFF. DNA of the CDR3: TGTGCCAGCAGCTCCCTGTCTGCTGAAGCTTTCTTT.